This TCR beta chain is from a study of cytomegalovirus exposure and HLA in healthy donors. The method was immunoSEQ multiplex PCR; TCRdb's version includes in-frame clones alone and lacks a portion of them. The repertoire consists of just under 150,000 clones, with 80% to 90% occurring once and the leading ten covering 4.5% to 5.5%. CDR1 is SGHDT, CDR2 YYEEEE, per germline. With 0 bases removed from V and 7 bases from J, the gap between germline ends came to 23 bases. This CDR3 spans 18 amino acids. Specimen: PBMCs. This clonotype originated in a man younger than 35 in good health and CMV-seropositive. This sequence joins TRBV5-6 and TRBJ1-5; TRBD1 might be the D (6 bases). The CDR3 bases are TGTGCCAGCAGCTTGGGCCAAGGTGGGGGGGCCCGGGGCCAGCCCCAGCATTTT. Translating gives CASSLGQGGGARGQPQHF.